This T cell receptor beta chain was identified in a study of vaccination effects on CD4 cells after COVID-19. Note on this clone: Its antigen is unknown.

The table came from immunoSEQ multiplex PCR; TCRdb's copy has only in-frame clones and leaves some out. The data hold 50,000 to 60,000 clones, with over 60% observed a single time. Culture lasted roughly eleven days before CD4+ T cell isolation. The V end lost 6 bases, the J end lost 0 bases, and 28 bases lay between the germline ends. There are 20 residues in the CDR3. CDR1 SGHRS and CDR2 YFSETQ come from the germline V gene. The clonotype originates from a human donor who received a COVID-19 vaccine. The sample in question was CD4+ T cells from PBMCs cultured without peptide, obtained before COVID-19 vaccination. This rearrangement joins TRBV5-1 to TRBJ1-5; weak D call: TRBD1 (6 bases). The CDR3 DNA is TGCGCCAGCAACTGGTCCAGGGGCGACTCCCGCCACTATAGCAATCAGCCCCAGCATTTT. This gives the protein CASNWSRGDSRHYSNQPQHF.